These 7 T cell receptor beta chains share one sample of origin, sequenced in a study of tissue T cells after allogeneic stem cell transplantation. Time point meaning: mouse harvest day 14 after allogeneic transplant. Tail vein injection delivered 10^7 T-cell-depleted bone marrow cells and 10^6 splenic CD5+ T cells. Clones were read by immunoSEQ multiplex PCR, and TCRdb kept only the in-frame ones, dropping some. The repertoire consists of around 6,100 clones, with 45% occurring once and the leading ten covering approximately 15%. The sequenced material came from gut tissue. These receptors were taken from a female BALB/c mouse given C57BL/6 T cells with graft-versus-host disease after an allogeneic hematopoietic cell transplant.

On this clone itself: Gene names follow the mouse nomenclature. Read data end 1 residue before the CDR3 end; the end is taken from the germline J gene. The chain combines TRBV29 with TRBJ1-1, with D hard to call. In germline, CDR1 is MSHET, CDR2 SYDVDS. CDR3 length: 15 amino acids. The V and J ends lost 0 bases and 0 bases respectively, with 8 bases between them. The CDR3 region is CASSLSTNANTEVFF. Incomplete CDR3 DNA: TGTGCTAGCAGTTTATCGACAAATGCAAACACAGAAGTCTTC.

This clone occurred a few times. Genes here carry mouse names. The CDR3 region is CASSFWDNYEQYF. The sequenced CDR3 bases are TGTGCCAGCAGTTTTTGGGACAACTATGAACAGTAC. The gene calls are TRBV15 and TRBJ2-7, with a weak D call TRBD1 (6 bases). The read is 1 residue too short to cover the CDR3 end, so that end is filled in from the germline J gene. The CDR3 sequence is 13 residues long. Germline V CDR1 and CDR2: SGHND, FRSKSL. Deletions cut 3 bases from V and 3 bases from J, with 9 bases between. Filled out from reference TRBV15 and TRBJ2-7, the complete variable domain reads DAGVTQTPRHEVAEKGQTIILKCEPVSGHNDLFWYRQTKIQGLELLSYFRSKSLMEDGGAFKDRFKAEMLNSSFSTLKIQPTEPKDSAVYLCASSFWDNYEQYFGPGTRLTVL.

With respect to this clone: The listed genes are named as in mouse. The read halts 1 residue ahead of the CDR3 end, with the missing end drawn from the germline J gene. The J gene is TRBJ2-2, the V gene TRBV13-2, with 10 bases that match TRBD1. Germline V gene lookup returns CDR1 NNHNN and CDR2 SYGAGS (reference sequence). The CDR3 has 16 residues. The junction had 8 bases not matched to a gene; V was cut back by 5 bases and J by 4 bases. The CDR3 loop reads CASGHRDRGGTGQLYF. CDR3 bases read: TGTGCCAGCGGACACCGGGACAGGGGAGGCACCGGGCAGCTCTAC.

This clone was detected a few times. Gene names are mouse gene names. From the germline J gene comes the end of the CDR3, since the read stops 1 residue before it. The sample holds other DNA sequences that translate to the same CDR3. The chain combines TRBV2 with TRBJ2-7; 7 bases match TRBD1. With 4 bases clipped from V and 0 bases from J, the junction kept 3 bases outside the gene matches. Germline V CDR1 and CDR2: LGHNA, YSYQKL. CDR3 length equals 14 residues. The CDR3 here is CASSPRDSSYEQYF. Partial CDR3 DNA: TGTGCCAGCAGCCCCCGGGACAGCTCCTATGAACAGTAC.

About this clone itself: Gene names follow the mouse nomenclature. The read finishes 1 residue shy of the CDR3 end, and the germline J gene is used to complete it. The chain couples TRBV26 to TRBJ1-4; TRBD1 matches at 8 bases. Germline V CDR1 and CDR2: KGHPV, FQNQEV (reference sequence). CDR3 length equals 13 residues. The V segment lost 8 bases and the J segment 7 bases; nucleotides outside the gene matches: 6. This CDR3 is CASVTGVGERLFF. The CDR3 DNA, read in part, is TGTGCCAGCGTGACAGGGGTAGGCGAAAGATTATTT.

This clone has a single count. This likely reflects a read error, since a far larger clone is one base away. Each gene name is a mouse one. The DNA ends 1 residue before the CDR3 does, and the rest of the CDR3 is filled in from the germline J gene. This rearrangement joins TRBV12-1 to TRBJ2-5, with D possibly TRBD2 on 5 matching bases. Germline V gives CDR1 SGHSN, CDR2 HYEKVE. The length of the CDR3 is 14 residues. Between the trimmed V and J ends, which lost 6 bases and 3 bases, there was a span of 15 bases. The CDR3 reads CASSSGLGQDTQYF. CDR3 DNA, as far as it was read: TGTGCCAGCAGCTCGGGATTGGGGCAAGACACCCAGTAC.

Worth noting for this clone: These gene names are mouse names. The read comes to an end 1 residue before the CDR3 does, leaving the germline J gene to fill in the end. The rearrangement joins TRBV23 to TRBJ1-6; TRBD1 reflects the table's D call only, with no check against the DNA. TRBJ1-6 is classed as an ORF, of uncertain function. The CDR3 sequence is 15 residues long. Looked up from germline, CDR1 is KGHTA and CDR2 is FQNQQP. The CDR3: CSSSQSAGDNSPLYF. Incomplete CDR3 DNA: TGCTCCAGCAGTCAATCGGCAGGGGATAATTCGCCCCTCTAC.